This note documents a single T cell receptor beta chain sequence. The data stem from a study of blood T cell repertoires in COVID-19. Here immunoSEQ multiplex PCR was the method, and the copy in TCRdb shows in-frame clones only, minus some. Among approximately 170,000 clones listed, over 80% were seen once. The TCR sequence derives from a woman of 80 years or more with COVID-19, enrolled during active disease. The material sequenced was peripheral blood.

CDR3 sequence: CASSFRDPRGHEQFF. Here the CDR3 DNA reads TGTGCCAGCAGCTTCCGGGACCCGCGGGGCCATGAGCAGTTCTTC. This chain joins TRBV7-8 and TRBJ2-1; maybe TRBD2 (6 bases). The CDR3 runs to 15 residues. Between the trimmed V and J ends, which lost 3 bases and 8 bases, there was a span of 17 bases. From germline, CDR1 is SGHVS and CDR2 FQNEAQ.